Sequencing of this TCR beta chain was carried out in a study of cytomegalovirus exposure and HLA in healthy donors. Study conclusions and caveats: Because they were indistinguishable, some V segments, including TRBV6-2 and TRBV6-3, were excluded.

Germline V gene sequence: CDR1 GTSNPN, CDR2 SVGIG (reference sequence). V shed 0 bases, J shed 2 bases, and the junction held 8 bases outside the gene matches. This CDR3 is built from 16 residues. The PCR had 60 Vbeta and 13 Jbeta primers. Produced via immunoSEQ multiplex PCR; TCRdb's table is partial and in-frame only. The repertoire includes 110,000 or so clones, approximately 69% of them detected once, and roughly 3.2% sits in the top ten. About this clone itself: Its antigen is not identified.

The chain has TRBV30 and TRBJ1-1, with TRBD1 identical over 8 bases. This receptor was taken from a man aged 25-45 years in good health and CMV-seronegative. The sample comprised PBMCs. The CDR3 protein is CAWSVQTGALNTEAFF. CDR3 coding DNA: TGTGCCTGGAGTGTACAGACAGGGGCTCTAAACACTGAAGCTTTCTTT. Combining the CDR3 with reference TRBV30 and TRBJ1-1 gives the whole variable domain SQTIHQWPATLVQPVGSPLSLECTVEGTSNPNLYWYRQAAGRGLQLLFYSVGIGQISSEVPQNLSASRPQDRQFILSSKKLLLSDSGFYLCAWSVQTGALNTEAFFGQGTRLTVV.